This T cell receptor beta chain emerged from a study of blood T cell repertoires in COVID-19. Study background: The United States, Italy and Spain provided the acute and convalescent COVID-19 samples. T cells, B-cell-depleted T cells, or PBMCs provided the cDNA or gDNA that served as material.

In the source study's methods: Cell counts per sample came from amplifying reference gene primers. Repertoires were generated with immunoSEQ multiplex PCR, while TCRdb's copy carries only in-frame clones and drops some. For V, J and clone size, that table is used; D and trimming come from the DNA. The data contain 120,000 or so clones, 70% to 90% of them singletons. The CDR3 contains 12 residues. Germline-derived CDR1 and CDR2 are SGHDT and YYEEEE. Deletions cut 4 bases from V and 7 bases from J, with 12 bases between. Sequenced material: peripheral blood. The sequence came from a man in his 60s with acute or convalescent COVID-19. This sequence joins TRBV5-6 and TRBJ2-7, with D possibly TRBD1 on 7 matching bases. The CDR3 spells CASSRPGGEQYF. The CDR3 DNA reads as TGTGCCAGCAGCCGCCCAGGGGGGGAGCAGTACTTC. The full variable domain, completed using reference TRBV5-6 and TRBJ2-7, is DAGVTQSPTHLIKTRGQQVTLRCSPKSGHDTVSWYQQALGQGPQFIFQYYEEEERQRGNFPDRFSGHQFPNYSSELNVNALLLGDSALYLCASSRPGGEQYFGPGTRLTVT.